The 21 T cell receptor beta chains below all came from one sample that was sequenced in a study of blood T cells in healthy people across ages. Primed by a sample-barcoded 5' primer and a J-beta primer mix, a second PCR proceeded for 7 to 11 cycles. TCRdb independently ran MiXCR on the 5' RACE reads; one entry per CDR3 protein. Of about a million distinct CDR3 sequences detected, roughly half appear once; the ten largest clones hold about 21%. Sample: blood. All receptors come from a woman in her sixties or seventies in good health.

This chain connects TRBV16 to TRBJ1-5; 10 bases fit TRBD1. Germline-derived CDR1 and CDR2 are KGHSY and FQNENV. This CDR3 has 15 residues. The J segment lost 11 bases and the V segment lost 0 bases, leaving 7 bases of the junction unmatched. CDR3: CASSQSGTGATSQHF. CDR3 DNA sequence: TGTGCCAGCAGCCAATCCGGGACAGGGGCTACGTCCCAGCATTTT. The full variable domain, with the rest looked up from reference TRBV16 and TRBJ1-5, is GEEVAQTPKHLVRGEGQKAKLYCAPIKGHSYVFWYQQVLKNEFKFLISFQNENVFDETGMPKERFSAKCLPNSPCSLEIQATKLEDSAVYFCASSQSGTGATSQHFGDGTRLSIL.

Concerning this clonotype itself: At one boundary the junction diverges from the germline segment, which might be a read error. The rearrangement uses TRBV28 and TRBJ2-1; tentatively, D is TRBD2 (7 bases). Germline-derived CDR1 and CDR2 are MDHEN and SYDVKM. The CDR3 runs to 14 residues. The CDR3 sequence: CASTRGGSYNGQFF. In nucleotides, the CDR3 is TGTGCCAGCACGAGGGGGGGCTCCTACAATGGGCAGTTCTTC.

The chain links TRBV20-1 to TRBJ2-4; D remains ambiguous. The CDR3 runs 14 residues. Trimming pared 5 bases from V and 6 bases from J, leaving 17 bases between. Germline assignment: CDR1 DFQATT and CDR2 SNEGSKA (reference sequence). This chain's CDR3 is CSAGSLARGNIQYF. CDR3 nucleotide sequence: TGCAGTGCTGGATCCTTAGCACGTGGAAACATTCAGTACTTC.

V is TRBV5-5 and J is TRBJ2-7; D perhaps matches TRBD1 (6 bases). CDR1 is SGHKS, CDR2 YYEKEE, per germline (reference sequence). This CDR3 spans 14 amino acids. The germline V and J ends were trimmed by 2 bases and 2 bases, with 11 bases remaining between them. The CDR3 sequence is CASSFTGPPYEQYF. In DNA form, the CDR3 reads TGTGCCAGCAGCTTCACAGGGCCCCCCTACGAGCAGTACTTC.

The V gene is TRBV7-2, the J gene TRBJ2-2; possible D gene TRBD1, 5 bases. Germline assignment: CDR1 SGHTA and CDR2 FQGNSA. This CDR3 spans 17 amino acids. The ends were cut back, 3 bases at V and 2 bases at J, with 16 bases in the middle. CDR3 coding DNA: TGTGCCAGCAGCTTTGGTAGGCCAGGGTCTAACACCGGGGAGCTGTTTTTT. It is translated as CASSFGRPGSNTGELFF.

This clonotype has only a few counts. This rearrangement joins TRBV5-1 to TRBJ2-5; 9 bases align to TRBD1. CDR1 is SGHRS, CDR2 YFSETQ, per germline. Unmatched junction bases numbered 7, after V lost 3 bases and J lost 4 bases. The CDR3 extends over 15 amino acids. CDR3 residues: CASSSGQGGTETQYF. In nucleotides, the CDR3 is TGCGCCAGCAGCTCGGGACAGGGTGGGACAGAGACCCAGTACTTC.

Only a few counts were recorded for this clonotype. The chain joins TRBV12-3 or TRBV12-4 to TRBJ1-2, with D hard to call. Trimming cost V 3 bases and J 3 bases, with 17 bases left between them. The CDR3 covers 16 residues. CDR3 in DNA: TGTGCCAGCAGTTTTCTCGGACCCCAAGGATACTATGGCTACACCTTC. Protein sequence: CASSFLGPQGYYGYTF.

The CDR3 loop is CASSLGGREQYF. For the CDR3, the DNA is TGTGCCAGCAGCTTAGGAGGGAGGGAGCAGTACTTC. The rearrangement links TRBV7-9 to TRBJ2-7, with D maybe TRBD2 (6 bases). CDR1 and CDR2 from the germline V gene are SEHNR and FQNEAQ (reference sequence). With 1 base removed from V and 7 bases from J, the gap between germline ends came to 8 bases. This CDR3 is 12 amino acids long.

This clonotype came up many times. This chain links TRBV4-3 with TRBJ2-6, with D unresolved. Trimming shortened V by 0 bases and J by 2 bases, and 8 bases separated the two germline ends. Per the germline V gene, CDR1 is LGHNA and CDR2 is YSLEER. This CDR3 is built from 16 residues. DNA of the CDR3: TGCGCCAGCAGCCAAGATCAAGGGACTGGGGCCAACGTCCTGACTTTC. Its translation is CASSQDQGTGANVLTF.

J is TRBJ2-7 and V is TRBV2; D is perhaps TRBD2 (6 bases). There are 14 residues in the CDR3. In germline, CDR1 is SNHLY, CDR2 FYNNEI. Trimming shortened V by 2 bases and J by 4 bases, and 12 bases separated the two germline ends. DNA for the CDR3: TGTGCCAGCAGTGAATACCGGGGAGGTTACGAGCAGTACTTC. This translates into CASSEYRGGYEQYF.

This chain uses TRBV6-5 with TRBJ2-7, with no clear D. This CDR3 has 15 amino acids. Germline V lookup: CDR1 MNHEY, CDR2 SVGAGI. The V gene lost 5 bases and the J gene lost 2 bases, with 16 bases spanning the gap. As DNA, the CDR3 is TGTGCCAGCAGTAAACCCGGGCAGACAACCTACGAGCAGTACTTC. It yields the protein CASSKPGQTTYEQYF.

The chain recombines TRBV2 with TRBJ2-5; the D is unclear. With the DNA end fitting TRBJ2-7 better, the J assignment may be wrong. Germline V gene sequence: CDR1 SNHLY, CDR2 FYNNEI. The CDR3 totals 13 residues. In nucleotides, the CDR3 is TGTGCCAGCGGGATCGTGAGCTCCTACGAGCAGTACTTC. Residues: CASGIVSSYEQYF.

The chain uses TRBV20-1 and TRBJ2-3; 12 positions match TRBD2. V lost 3 bases, J lost 7 bases, and 5 bases stayed unmatched. CDR3 size: 14 residues. Germline V gene lookup returns CDR1 DFQATT and CDR2 SNEGSKA (reference sequence). CDR3 nucleotide sequence: TGCAGTGCTAGTACTAGCGGGAGGTATAATACGCAGTATTTT. It yields the protein CSASTSGRYNTQYF.

The rearrangement links TRBV5-1 to TRBJ1-5; D unresolved. V was shortened by 4 bases and J by 9 bases, with 14 bases between the two germline ends. CDR3 length: 13 amino acids. Germline V gives CDR1 SGHRS, CDR2 YFSETQ. Written as DNA, the CDR3 is TGCGCCAGCAGCGTGAGCAGCCAAGGGCCCCAGCATTTT. Its translation: CASSVSSQGPQHF.

The chain is built from TRBV12-3 or TRBV12-4 and TRBJ1-2; D not resolved. The CDR3 spans 16 residues. V was trimmed by 4 bases and J by 4 bases, leaving 19 bases between them. The CDR3 nucleotides read TGTGCCAGCAGTTATCGAGGTCCCCTAACCCTCTATGGCTACACCTTC. Its translation: CASSYRGPLTLYGYTF.

The chain links TRBV12-3 or TRBV12-4 to TRBJ1-5, with D uncertain. V lost 4 bases, J lost 5 bases, and 6 bases lay in between. There are 12 residues in the CDR3. CDR3 bases: TGTGCCAGCAGTTCTTCTGATCAGCCCCAGCATTTT. Its translation is CASSSSDQPQHF.

This chain links TRBV6-5 with TRBJ1-1; 7 nucleotides match TRBD1. This CDR3 is 14 amino acids long. Trimming at V came to 6 bases and at J to 5 bases, leaving 9 bases not matched to a gene. Germline CDR1 and CDR2: MNHEY and SVGAGI. As DNA, the CDR3 is TGTGCCAGCAGCCTACAGGGGTTCGGGACTGAAGCTTTCTTT. It encodes CASSLQGFGTEAFF.

The rearrangement uses TRBV28 and TRBJ2-7; no clear D gene. CDR3 size: 15 residues. Germline CDR1 and CDR2: MDHEN and SYDVKM. The V gene lost 2 bases and the J gene lost 3 bases, with 14 bases spanning the gap. The CDR3 region has the DNA TGTGCCAGCAGTTTACCATTCAAGTGGGGCTACGAGCAGTACTTC. It translates to CASSLPFKWGYEQYF.

The V call is TRBV3-1, the J call TRBJ1-1, with D hard to call. Germline V lookup: CDR1 LGHDT, CDR2 YNNKEL (reference sequence). Trimming stripped 1 base from V and 8 bases from J, with 11 bases between. The CDR3 length is 13 residues. Here the CDR3 reads CASSQGVRAEAFF. DNA of the CDR3: TGTGCCAGCAGCCAAGGCGTTCGGGCCGAAGCTTTCTTT. The variable domain in full, completed from reference TRBV3-1 and TRBJ1-1, reads DTAVSQTPKYLVTQMGNDKSIKCEQNLGHDTMYWYKQDSKKFLKIMFSYNNKELIINETVPNRFSPKSPDKAHLNLHINSLELGDSAVYFCASSQGVRAEAFFGQGTRLTVV.

This clonotype was seen a few times. This chain connects TRBV20-1 to TRBJ2-4; 7 bases are shared with TRBD1. The assigned J gene may be wrong: the sequence end matches TRBJ2-7 better. CDR3 length: 13 residues. CDR1 is DFQATT and CDR2 is SNEGSKA in the germline V gene (reference sequence). Here the CDR3 reads CSARGQSAYEQYF. CDR3 DNA sequence: TGCAGTGCTAGGGGACAGTCGGCGTACGAGCAGTACTTC.

This clonotype has just a few counts. The CDR3 DNA sequence: TGCAGTGCTAACCAGGGGGCGCGCACTGAAGCTTTCTTT. Its translation is CSANQGARTEAFF. The J gene is TRBJ1-1, the V gene TRBV20-1, with 8 bases matching TRBD1. CDR1 DFQATT and CDR2 SNEGSKA come from the germline V gene (reference sequence). CDR3 length equals 13 residues. With V trimmed by 4 bases and J by 4 bases, 5 bases remained unmatched.